The 24 T cell receptor beta chains listed next were all sequenced from one sample in a study of control samples from healthy donors and cancer patients. Measured with immunoSEQ multiplex PCR; TCRdb has only the in-frame clones, and not every one. The sample carries around 58,000 clones, over 75% recorded once. The sample comprised blood. These receptors were collected from a man between 50 and 59 years old in good health.

This rearrangement joins TRBV12-5 to TRBJ1-5; D might be TRBD1 (6 bases). The CDR3 has 13 amino acids. Trimming took 0 bases from V and 10 from J, leaving 10 bases between them. Germline lookup yields CDR1 LGHNT and CDR2 FRNRAP. CDR3 in amino acids: CASGLVQGSPQHF. In DNA form, the CDR3 reads TGTGCTAGTGGTTTGGTACAGGGTTCACCCCAGCATTTT.

The genes are TRBV19 and TRBJ1-6; 9 bases agree with TRBD1. V shed 11 bases and J 10 bases; nucleotides not matched to a gene: 9. CDR1 is LNHDA, CDR2 SQIVND, per germline (reference sequence). The CDR3 has 13 amino acids. Here the CDR3 DNA reads TGTGCCGCCAGGACAGGGGACGGATCACCCCTCCACTTT. Its protein is CAARTGDGSPLHF.

The rearrangement links TRBV3-1 (or the pseudogene TRBV3-2) to TRBJ1-1, with D perhaps matching TRBD1 (6 bases). The CDR3 covers 15 residues. CDR1 and CDR2 (germline): LGHDT, YNNKEL (reference sequence). Trimming cost V 4 bases and J 3 bases, with 15 bases left between them. The CDR3 is CASSPQGGWDTEAFF. DNA for the CDR3: TGTGCCAGCAGCCCACAGGGCGGGTGGGACACTGAAGCTTTCTTT.

The gene calls are TRBV3-1 (or the pseudogene TRBV3-2) and TRBJ1-2; TRBD1 matches 10 bases. Per germline, CDR1 LGHDT and CDR2 YNNKEL (reference sequence). J lost 14 bases, V lost 1 base, and 13 bases had no gene match. The CDR3 is made up of 15 amino acids. The CDR3: CASSQVWETGGPPTF. The CDR3 DNA reads TGTGCCAGCAGCCAAGTGTGGGAGACAGGGGGCCCCCCGACCTTC.

The chain joins TRBV5-6 to TRBJ2-1; D unclear. There are 14 residues in the CDR3. Germline CDR1 reads SGHDT; CDR2 reads YYEEEE. Trimming left V 2 bases short and J 5 bases short, with 11 bases between. The CDR3 spells CASSFNGYNNEQFF. The CDR3 DNA is TGTGCCAGCAGCTTTAACGGCTACAACAATGAGCAGTTCTTC.

As regards this clone: The sample holds other DNA sequences that translate to the same CDR3. The chain recombines TRBV28 with TRBJ2-7; TRBD2 matches 12 bases. The CDR3 is 14 amino acids. In germline, CDR1 is MDHEN, CDR2 SYDVKM. J gave up 6 bases and V 3 bases, and 3 bases lay outside the gene matches. CDR3: CASSLASGRGEQYF. CDR3 nucleotides: TGTGCCAGCAGTTTGGCTAGCGGGAGGGGCGAGCAGTACTTC.

The CDR3 here is CASSLGGSTDTQYF. For the CDR3, the DNA is TGCGCCAGCAGTCTAGGTGGAAGCACAGATACGCAGTATTTT. The chain has TRBV5-1 and TRBJ2-3; D is unresolved. The CDR3 covers 14 residues. Trimming took off 5 bases at V and 0 bases at J, with 10 bases between the two ends. Looked up from germline, CDR1 is SGHRS and CDR2 is YFSETQ.

V and J are TRBV7-8 and TRBJ2-7; D may correspond to TRBD1 or TRBD2 (5 bases each). CDR3 length equals 14 residues. The V end was cut by 5 bases, the J end by 0 bases, with 11 bases between. CDR1 is SGHVS and CDR2 is FQNEAQ in the germline V gene. The CDR3 DNA reads TGTGCCAGCAGCCTCCGGGGCCTCTCCTACGAGCAGTACTTC. The encoded protein is CASSLRGLSYEQYF.

The chain recombines TRBV19 with TRBJ2-3; 12 bases map to TRBD2. The V gene end was trimmed by 1 base and the J gene end by 1 base; junction bases not matched to a gene: 0. CDR1 and CDR2 from the germline V gene are LNHDA and SQIVND (reference sequence). The CDR3 extends over 16 amino acids. The CDR3 reads CASSIGLAGGTDTQYF. The DNA for the CDR3 is TGTGCCAGTAGTATAGGACTAGCGGGGGGCACAGATACGCAGTATTTT.

CDR3: CASSEGVGTGPPDTQYF. The CDR3 region has the DNA TGTGCCAGCAGTGAAGGGGTCGGGACAGGGCCCCCAGATACGCAGTATTTT. The rearrangement uses TRBV6-1 and TRBJ2-3; 9 nucleotides match TRBD1. Germline loops: CDR1 MNHNS, CDR2 SASEGT. The CDR3 runs to 17 residues. The junction had 9 bases not matched to a gene; V was cut back by 1 base and J by 4 bases.

The chain has TRBV4-1 and TRBJ1-2, with unresolved D. The CDR3 runs to 15 residues. Germline V gene lookup returns CDR1 MGHRA and CDR2 YSYEKL. V lost 0 bases, J lost 2 bases, and 10 bases lay in between. Here the CDR3 DNA reads TGCGCCAGCAGCCAAGATACGGGGAGGAACTATGGCTACACCTTC. Residues: CASSQDTGRNYGYTF.

About this clone: This specimen includes other DNA sequences encoding the same CDR3. The chain couples TRBV12-3 or TRBV12-4 to TRBJ1-1; possible D gene TRBD1, 5 bases. V shed 5 bases and J shed 1 base, with 8 bases lying between them. The length of the CDR3 is 13 residues. CDR3 coding DNA: TGTGCCAGCAGTCCTACAGGGAACACTGAAGCTTTCTTT. This sequence encodes CASSPTGNTEAFF.

DNA for the CDR3: TGTGCCAGCAGTTCACGGACAGGGGGCACAGATACGCAGTATTTT. Translated, it gives CASSSRTGGTDTQYF. This chain uses TRBV6-5 with TRBJ2-3; 9 nucleotides line up with TRBD1. This CDR3 is 15 amino acids long. Germline loops: CDR1 MNHEY, CDR2 SVGAGI. The V gene end was trimmed by 4 bases and the J gene end by 1 base; junction bases not matched to a gene: 3.

This clone has more than one count but fewer than ten. This CDR3 is CASNSQAWETQYF. The CDR3 DNA reads TGTGCCAGCAATTCCCAGGCCTGGGAGACCCAGTACTTC. V is TRBV28 and J is TRBJ2-5; no clear D gene. CDR1 is MDHEN and CDR2 is SYDVKM in the germline V gene. V lost 7 bases and J lost 5, with 14 bases in between. This CDR3 has 13 residues.

V gene TRBV28 combines with J gene TRBJ2-7; the match to TRBD2 covers 10 bases. Germline loops: CDR1 MDHEN, CDR2 SYDVKM. The CDR3 covers 15 residues. Unmatched junction bases numbered 5, after V lost 5 bases and J lost 1 base. CDR3 nucleotides: TGTGCCAGCAGTGAGACTAGCGGGCGTTCCTACGAGCAGTACTTC. The encoded protein is CASSETSGRSYEQYF.

This rearrangement joins TRBV10-1 to TRBJ2-2, with D unclear. There are 17 residues in the CDR3. The ends were cut back, 9 bases at V and 6 bases at J, with 26 bases in the middle. Germline values: CDR1 WNHNN, CDR2 SYGVQD (reference sequence). The CDR3 sequence is CASKGIAKAPRAGELFF. CDR3 coding DNA: TGCGCCAGTAAAGGGATCGCCAAGGCCCCAAGGGCCGGGGAGCTGTTTTTT.

This chain joins TRBV6-2 or TRBV6-3 and TRBJ1-2, with D possibly being TRBD1 (6 bases). Trimming took off 7 bases at V and 4 bases at J, with 28 bases between the two ends. The CDR3 extends over 18 amino acids. Germline CDR1 MNHEY, CDR2 SVGEGT. The chain's CDR3 is CASTPSWQDYRVGYGYTF. CDR3 nucleotide sequence: TGTGCCAGCACCCCGAGTTGGCAGGATTACAGGGTCGGCTATGGCTACACCTTC.

The CDR3 sequence is CASSLAGLAGSYEQYF. CDR3 DNA sequence: TGTGCCAGCAGCTTAGCGGGACTAGCGGGATCGTACGAGCAGTACTTC. The rearrangement links TRBV7-2 to TRBJ2-7, with 13 bases fitting TRBD2. The trim removed 0 bases at V and 4 bases at J, leaving 3 bases unmatched. Germline loops: CDR1 SGHTA, CDR2 FQGNSA. The length of the CDR3 is 16 residues.

V usage is TRBV6-5 and J usage is TRBJ1-2; no reliable D call. CDR3 length: 14 residues. Trimming took 5 bases from V and 4 from J, leaving 14 bases between them. Germline CDR1 is MNHEY and CDR2 is SVGAGI. CDR3 nucleotide sequence: TGTGCCAGCAGTCCCCGGACTGACGTCTATGGCTACACCTTC. This codes for CASSPRTDVYGYTF.

In its sample, this clone was seen once. V is TRBV4-2 and J is TRBJ2-3; 11 bases align to TRBD2. Germline CDR1 is LGHNA and CDR2 is YNFKEQ. CDR3 length equals 16 residues. Trimming cost V 3 bases and J 2 bases; bases outside gene matches: 4. The CDR3 coding sequence is TGTGCCAGCAGCCATAGACTAGCGGGAAACACAGATACGCAGTATTTT. This gives the protein CASSHRLAGNTDTQYF.

The gene calls are TRBV7-8 and TRBJ1-5, with D unclear. Deletions cut 1 base from V and 7 bases from J, with 11 bases between. Germline V CDR1 and CDR2: SGHVS, FQNEAQ. The CDR3 is made up of 14 amino acids. Written as DNA, the CDR3 is TGTGCCAGCAGCTTAGGAGGGAATGGGCAGCCCCAGCATTTT. Its translation is CASSLGGNGQPQHF.

This chain connects TRBV5-4 to TRBJ2-7; TRBD2 matches at 7 bases. CDR3 length: 15 amino acids. CDR1 is SGHNT and CDR2 is YYREEE in the germline V gene (reference sequence). The V gene end was trimmed by 0 bases and the J gene end by 0 bases; junction bases not matched to a gene: 3. The CDR3 nucleotides read TGTGCCAGCAGCTTGGACGGCGGGGGCTCCTACGAGCAGTACTTC. Its translation is CASSLDGGGSYEQYF.

The rearrangement links TRBV24-1 to TRBJ2-1; 8 bases match TRBD2. Trimming cost V 4 bases and J 10 bases; bases outside gene matches: 11. CDR3 length equals 15 residues. In germline, CDR1 is KGHDR, CDR2 SFDVKD. The CDR3 coding sequence is TGTGCCACCAGTGAAGCCCTTGTTAGCGGGACAGAGCAGTTCTTC. It translates to CATSEALVSGTEQFF.

The CDR3 region is CASSPGGENTEAFF. DNA of the CDR3: TGTGCCAGCAGCCCTGGGGGGGAAAACACTGAAGCTTTCTTT. The chain combines TRBV7-3 with TRBJ1-1; possible D gene TRBD1, 5 bases. The V end was cut by 5 bases, the J end by 2 bases, with 12 bases between. The germline gives CDR1 SGHTA, CDR2 FQGTGA. The CDR3 has 14 amino acids.